A single sample gave rise to the 17 T cell receptor beta chains below, sequenced in a study of shared clonotypes between healthy human individuals. Sequencing was performed with immunoSEQ multiplex PCR; in TCRdb, only in-frame clones are kept and a portion is missing. The sample carries a few million clones, 93% recorded once. In the naive CD8 group, cells lacked CD45RO and were positively selected for CCR7, so terminally differentiated effector memory CD45RA+ cells were left out. Sequencing was performed on naive CD8+ T cells from PBMCs. The source of these receptors is a man between 18 and 35 years old in good health. Some clones in this sample may be carry-over from other donors' samples.

This clone has only a few counts. The chain joins TRBV19 to TRBJ1-1; D not certain. The CDR3 spans 11 residues. The germline V gene encodes CDR1 LNHDA and CDR2 SQIVND (reference sequence). Between the trimmed V and J ends, which lost 6 bases and 8 bases, there was a span of 10 bases. The CDR3, as DNA: TGTGCCAGTAGCTGGCGTTCCGAAGCTTTCTTT. Translation gives CASSWRSEAFF. Full variable domain (outside the CDR3, taken from reference TRBV19 and TRBJ1-1): DGGITQSPKYLFRKEGQNVTLSCEQNLNHDAMYWYRQDPGQGLRLIYYSQIVNDFQKGDIAEGYSVSREKKESFPLTVTSAQKNPTAFYLCASSWRSEAFFGQGTRLTVV.

The V gene is TRBV15, the J gene TRBJ2-7; possible D gene TRBD1, 5 bases. The CDR3 is made up of 14 amino acids. Trimming shortened V by 5 bases and J by 2 bases, and 13 bases separated the two germline ends. Germline CDR1 LNHNV, CDR2 YYDKDF (reference sequence). This CDR3 reads CATSPARAPYEQYF. The DNA for the CDR3 is TGTGCCACCAGCCCCGCCAGGGCCCCCTACGAGCAGTACTTC.

The chain joins TRBV27 to TRBJ2-1; D gene uncertain. Per germline, CDR1 MNHEY and CDR2 SMNVEV (reference sequence). The CDR3 covers 15 residues. V gave up 8 bases and J gave up 2 bases, with 16 bases separating them. The CDR3 DNA sequence: TGTGCCAGCGGCCCAGGTATGTCGGCCTACAATGAGCAGTTCTTC. It translates to CASGPGMSAYNEQFF.

The sample holds one count of this clone. CDR3 in amino acids: CASKRGDDQETQYF. The CDR3 DNA reads TGCGCCAGCAAGCGGGGGGACGACCAAGAGACCCAGTACTTC. This chain links TRBV5-1 with TRBJ2-5; 9 bases map to TRBD2. Germline V lookup: CDR1 SGHRS, CDR2 YFSETQ. After removal of 6 bases from V and 0 bases from J, the junction contained 3 bases not matched to a gene. This CDR3 is built from 14 residues.

This chain joins TRBV28 and TRBJ1-2; weak D call: TRBD1 (6 bases). Trimming cost V 5 bases and J 1 base, with 17 bases left between them. Germline-derived CDR1 and CDR2 are MDHEN and SYDVKM. This CDR3 has 16 residues. CDR3 nucleotides: TGTGCCAGCAGTATACTCAGGGGAGGAAATAACTATGGCTACACCTTC. This encodes CASSILRGGNNYGYTF.

Concerning this clone: The sample contains more than one DNA sequence encoding this CDR3. The chain combines TRBV27 with TRBJ2-7; 11 nucleotides match TRBD1. V lost 2 bases to trimming and J lost 3 bases; unmatched junction nucleotides: 3. The CDR3 sequence is 15 residues long. The germline V gene encodes CDR1 MNHEY and CDR2 SMNVEV (reference sequence). The CDR3 DNA reads as TGTGCCAGCAGTTTACGGACAGGGGGCTACTACGAGCAGTACTTC. Translated, it gives CASSLRTGGYYEQYF.

CDR3 in DNA: TGTGCCAGTAGTATAGATCTATTTGGCTACGAGCAGTACTTC. Its translation is CASSIDLFGYEQYF. This chain connects TRBV19 to TRBJ2-7; D gene unclear. The CDR3 consists of 14 residues. The V and J ends lost 0 bases and 3 bases respectively, with 9 bases between them. CDR1 and CDR2 (germline): LNHDA, SQIVND (reference sequence).

The chain combines TRBV4-2 with TRBJ2-7, with 14 bases that match TRBD2. J lost 6 bases, V lost 4 bases, and 14 bases had no gene match. Germline lookup yields CDR1 LGHNA and CDR2 YNFKEQ. CDR3 length: 18 residues. Written as DNA, the CDR3 is TGTGCCAGCAGCCTTTTGGACAGGAGACTAGCGGGAGGGGGCGAGCAGTACTTC. Translating gives CASSLLDRRLAGGGEQYF.

V and J are TRBV5-1 and TRBJ2-7; D is perhaps TRBD1 or TRBD2 (5 bases each). The germline gives CDR1 SGHRS, CDR2 YFSETQ. The CDR3 sequence is 15 residues long. V was shortened by 4 bases and J by 2 bases, with 16 bases between the two germline ends. The CDR3 nucleotides are TGCGCCAGCAGCCTGTCTTACGGGACGGCCTACGAGCAGTACTTC. Residues: CASSLSYGTAYEQYF.

The chain uses TRBV4-1 and TRBJ2-7; TRBD2 matches 11 bases. Per germline, CDR1 MGHRA and CDR2 YSYEKL. Unmatched junction bases numbered 8, after V lost 2 bases and J lost 11 bases. The CDR3 loop spans 14 amino acids. CDR3 bases: TGCGCCAGCAGCCAATCCCCTCAGACTAGCGGGGAGTACTTC. Encoded protein: CASSQSPQTSGEYF.

This chain uses TRBV28 with TRBJ2-7; tentatively, D is TRBD2 (6 bases). Per the germline V gene, CDR1 is MDHEN and CDR2 is SYDVKM. Trimming stripped 6 bases from V and 3 bases from J, with 12 bases between. This CDR3 has 13 residues. This CDR3 reads CASRQVGGYEQYF. The CDR3 nucleotides read TGTGCCAGCAGGCAGGTCGGGGGCTACGAGCAGTACTTC.

V gene TRBV27 combines with J gene TRBJ2-7; 8 bases map to TRBD2. V dropped 3 bases and J dropped 5; count of bases not matched to a gene: 9. Per germline, CDR1 MNHEY and CDR2 SMNVEV (reference sequence). This CDR3 is built from 15 residues. The CDR3 coding sequence is TGTGCCAGCAGTTTGATAGCGGGAAGCCCTCACGAGCAGTACTTC. Translation: CASSLIAGSPHEQYF.

Concerning this clone itself: This specimen includes other DNA sequences encoding the same CDR3. This chain joins TRBV5-4 and TRBJ2-7, with D unclear. Between the trimmed V and J ends, which lost 0 bases and 5 bases, there was a span of 6 bases. CDR3 length: 12 amino acids. From germline, CDR1 is SGHNT and CDR2 YYREEE (reference sequence). CDR3 DNA: TGTGCCAGCAGCTTGGAAGGGAACGAGCAGTACTTC. This encodes CASSLEGNEQYF.

The chain carries TRBV4-3 and TRBJ2-6, with D perhaps TRBD2 (5 bases). Germline CDR1 and CDR2: LGHNA and YSLEER. This CDR3 region has 18 residues. V lost 4 bases, J lost 0 bases, and 16 bases lay in between. This chain's CDR3 is CASSPLYGGYSGANVLTF. The CDR3 DNA reads as TGCGCCAGCAGCCCCTTATATGGCGGGTACTCTGGGGCCAACGTCCTGACTTTC.

The genes are TRBV10-2 and TRBJ2-3; D possibly corresponds to TRBD2 (6 bases). Germline CDR1 and CDR2: WSHSY and SAAADI. The CDR3 has 17 amino acids. Trimming stripped 3 bases from V and 2 bases from J, with 18 bases between. DNA of the CDR3: TGCGCCAGCAGTGAATACCTCCGGCGGGACGACACAGATACGCAGTATTTT. This gives the protein CASSEYLRRDDTDTQYF.

The chain couples TRBV5-4 to TRBJ2-2; tentative D call: TRBD2 (6 bases). The CDR3 extends over 16 amino acids. V gave up 0 bases and J gave up 6 bases, with 15 bases separating them. Germline CDR1 reads SGHNT; CDR2 reads YYREEE (reference sequence). The CDR3 bases are TGTGCCAGCAGCTTGGGTTGGCGGGAAAACGCCGGGGAGCTGTTTTTT. Its translation: CASSLGWRENAGELFF.

The chain joins TRBV27 to TRBJ2-7; 10 bases align to TRBD2. The germline V gene has CDR1 MNHEY and CDR2 SMNVEV (reference sequence). The CDR3 length is 16 residues. The V segment lost 1 base and the J segment 2 bases; nucleotides outside the gene matches: 5. CDR3: CASSLFWTSGTYEQYF. DNA of the CDR3: TGTGCCAGCAGTTTATTTTGGACTAGCGGTACCTACGAGCAGTACTTC.